The 4 T cell receptor beta chains below come from one sample, sequenced in a study of T cells after posttransplantation cyclophosphamide (dated by TCRdb to between 2015 and 2016). Library construction relied on the immunoSEQ multiplex PCR assay. The table comes from immuneACCESS by way of TCRdb, which keeps in-frame sequences with V and J called. Part of the clones is missing from these tables; in studies checked, under half for an unresolved V gene and the rest for unknown reasons. Counted in this sample were some 17,000 clones; roughly 92% of them appeared once. Less than 0.65% of the sample is taken by the ten largest. The treatment or condition label corresponds to: high-dose cyclophosphamide on days +3 and +4 as single-agent GVHD prophylaxis. Busulfan and fludarabine conditioning, a related or unrelated marrow graft, and cyclophosphamide on days +3 and +4 were given to PTCy patients. This material consisted of CD4+ T cells sorted from blood, taken after allogeneic stem cell transplant with posttransplant cyclophosphamide. Receptors were obtained from a male patient between 60 and 69 years old who received an allogeneic stem cell transplant from a related donor and was CMV-positive. Some T cells may be donor cells from the graft after a transplant.

The genes are TRBV18 and TRBJ2-5, with a weak D call TRBD1 (5 bases). Near its end, the DNA agrees better with TRBJ2-7, so the J call may be wrong. The length of the CDR3 is 13 residues. Per the germline V gene, CDR1 is KGHSH and CDR2 is LQKENI. DNA of the CDR3: TGTGCCACCGGAACCAGGGCCGGTTACGAGCAGTACTTC. This codes for CATGTRAGYEQYF.

There are a few counts of this clone. The chain is built from TRBV7-2 and TRBJ1-4; D remains ambiguous. This CDR3 is built from 15 residues. V dropped 2 bases and J dropped 3 bases, with 10 bases sitting between them. Per the germline V gene, CDR1 is SGHTA and CDR2 is FQGNSA. CDR3: CASSLLFAANEKLFF. The CDR3 nucleotides are TGTGCCAGCAGCTTACTCTTTGCAGCTAATGAAAAACTGTTTTTT.

This clone appeared a single time. This chain joins TRBV7-9 and TRBJ1-4, with TRBD1 as a possible D gene (6 bases). Trimming left V 5 bases short and J 8 bases short, with 12 bases between. This CDR3 contains 13 residues. The germline V gene encodes CDR1 SEHNR and CDR2 FQNEAQ (reference sequence). In DNA form, the CDR3 reads TGTGCCAGCAGCCTACAGGGAGTGGAAAAACTGTTTTTT. Its protein is CASSLQGVEKLFF. The full variable domain, with the rest looked up from reference TRBV7-9 and TRBJ1-4, is DTGVSQNPRHKITKRGQNVTFRCDPISEHNRLYWYRQTLGQGPEFLTYFQNEAQLEKSRLLSDRFSAERPKGSFSTLEIQRTEQGDSAMYLCASSLQGVEKLFFGSGTQLSVL.

This chain uses TRBV5-1 with TRBJ2-7, with D possibly TRBD1 on 6 matching bases. CDR3 length: 14 amino acids. Trimming removed 4 bases from V and 6 bases from J, with 17 bases in between. From germline, CDR1 is SGHRS and CDR2 YFSETQ. The CDR3 here is CASSTQQGSGEQYF. Here the CDR3 DNA reads TGCGCCAGCAGCACGCAACAGGGTTCGGGCGAGCAGTACTTC.